The text below deals with one T cell receptor beta chain. The antigen is not known. TCRdb's table, derived via immunoSEQ multiplex PCR, lists solely in-frame clones and lacks some. The sample shows about 64,000 clones, about 89% of them seen only once. The sample belongs to a study of OX40 agonist ivuxolimab in advanced cancers. The length of the CDR3 is 12 residues. Trimming left V 4 bases short and J 6 bases short, with 8 bases between. Germline V gene sequence: CDR1 SGHDN, CDR2 FVKESK. The study's findings and limits: The 0.1-3.0 mg/kg partial responders had among the lowest clonal expansion. Expanded clones were, on average, more numerous among CD8+ T cells than CD4+. In the 0.1 to 3.0 mg/kg range, CD4+ and CD8+ blood T cells had expanded clonally by week 6.

This receptor was obtained from an adult with an advanced solid tumor such as melanoma, head and neck, liver or kidney cancer. The J gene is TRBJ2-3, the V gene TRBV14; no definite D call. The material was CD4+ or CD8+ T cells sorted from blood, obtained in a trial of the OX40 agonist ivuxolimab. As DNA, the CDR3 is TGTGCCAGCAGCCCGTACCGGGATACGCAGTATTTT. Its translation is CASSPYRDTQYF.